This T cell receptor (beta chain) was sequenced during a study of cytomegalovirus exposure and HLA in healthy donors. The study, taken as a whole, reports: Several of the most significant clusters were apparently associated with common viral pathogens in a later analysis.

As for this clone: Its specificity is unknown.

The PCR contained 60 Vbeta and 13 Jbeta primers. Libraries were prepared by immunoSEQ multiplex PCR; TCRdb keeps only in-frame clonotypes and omits some of them. There are about 190,000 clones in the sample; approximately 87% occur only once, and about 1.2% lies in the top ten. What was sequenced was PBMCs. This sequence originates from a man under 40 in good health and CMV-seronegative.

The CDR3 loop is CASRVSAGVVEQFF. In DNA, the CDR3 is TGTGCCAGTAGGGTCTCAGCGGGAGTTGTTGAGCAGTTCTTC. The chain recombines TRBV19 with TRBJ2-1; 8 nucleotides align to TRBD2. The CDR3 totals 14 residues. After removal of 6 bases from V and 9 bases from J, the junction contained 10 bases not matched to a gene. Germline CDR1 LNHDA, CDR2 SQIVND (reference sequence).